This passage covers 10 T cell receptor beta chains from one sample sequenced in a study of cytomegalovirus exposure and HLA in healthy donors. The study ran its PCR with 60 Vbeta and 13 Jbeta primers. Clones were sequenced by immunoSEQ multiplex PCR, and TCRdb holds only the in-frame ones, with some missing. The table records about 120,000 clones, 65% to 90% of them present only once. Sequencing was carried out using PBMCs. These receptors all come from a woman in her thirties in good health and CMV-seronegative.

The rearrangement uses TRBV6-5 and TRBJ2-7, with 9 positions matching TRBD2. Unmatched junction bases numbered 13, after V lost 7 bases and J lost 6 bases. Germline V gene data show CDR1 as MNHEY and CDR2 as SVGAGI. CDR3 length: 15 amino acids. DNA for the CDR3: TGTGCCAGCACCCCAACCGGCGGGAGGGCCGGCGAGCAGTACTTC. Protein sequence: CASTPTGGRAGEQYF.

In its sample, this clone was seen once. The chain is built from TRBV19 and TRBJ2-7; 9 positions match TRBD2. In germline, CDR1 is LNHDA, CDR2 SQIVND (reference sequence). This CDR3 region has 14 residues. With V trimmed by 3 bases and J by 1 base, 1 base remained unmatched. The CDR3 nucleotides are TGTGCCAGTAGTATTAGCGGGAGTTCCTACGAGCAGTACTTC. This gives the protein CASSISGSSYEQYF. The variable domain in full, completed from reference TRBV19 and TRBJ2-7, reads DGGITQSPKYLFRKEGQNVTLSCEQNLNHDAMYWYRQDPGQGLRLIYYSQIVNDFQKGDIAEGYSVSREKKESFPLTVTSAQKNPTAFYLCASSISGSSYEQYFGPGTRLTVT.

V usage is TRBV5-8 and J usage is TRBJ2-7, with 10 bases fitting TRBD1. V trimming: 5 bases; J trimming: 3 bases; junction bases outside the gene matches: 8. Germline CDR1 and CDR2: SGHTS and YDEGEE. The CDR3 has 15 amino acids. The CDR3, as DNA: TGTGCCAGCAGTCATCCCCGGGACAGGGGCTACGAGCAGTACTTC. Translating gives CASSHPRDRGYEQYF.

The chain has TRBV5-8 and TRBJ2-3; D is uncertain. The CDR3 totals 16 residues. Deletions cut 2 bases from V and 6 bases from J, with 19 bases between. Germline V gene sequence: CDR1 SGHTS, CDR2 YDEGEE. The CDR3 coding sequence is TGTGCCAGCAGCTTTTACCCCTTATCCCACAGCGATACGCAGTATTTT. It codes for CASSFYPLSHSDTQYF.

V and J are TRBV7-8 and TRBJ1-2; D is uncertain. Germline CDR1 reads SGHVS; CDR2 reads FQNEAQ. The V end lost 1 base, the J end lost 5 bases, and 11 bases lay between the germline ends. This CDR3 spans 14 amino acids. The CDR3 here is CASSLGSPRYGYTF. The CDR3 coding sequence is TGTGCCAGCAGCTTAGGCTCACCGCGGTATGGCTACACCTTC.

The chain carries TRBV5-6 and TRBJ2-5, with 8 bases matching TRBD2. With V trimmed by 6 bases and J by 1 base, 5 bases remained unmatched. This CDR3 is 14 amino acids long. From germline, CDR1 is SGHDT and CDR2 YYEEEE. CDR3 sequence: CASTQLAVQETQYF. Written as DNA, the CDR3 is TGTGCCAGCACCCAACTAGCGGTCCAAGAGACCCAGTACTTC.

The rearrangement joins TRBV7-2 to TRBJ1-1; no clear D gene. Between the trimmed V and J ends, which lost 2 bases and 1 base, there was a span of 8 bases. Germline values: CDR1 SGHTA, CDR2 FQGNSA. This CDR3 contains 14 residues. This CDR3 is CASSLLWQNTEAFF. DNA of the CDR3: TGTGCCAGCAGCTTACTCTGGCAGAACACTGAAGCTTTCTTT.

Written as DNA, the CDR3 is TGTGCCAGCACTACTGGACAGGGGACCTCCTACGAGCAGTACTTC. This sequence encodes CASTTGQGTSYEQYF. The chain links TRBV6-1 to TRBJ2-5; 9 bases map to TRBD1. The DNA end lines up better with TRBJ2-7; the J call may be wrong. Germline CDR1 reads MNHNS; CDR2 reads SASEGT. CDR3 length: 15 residues.

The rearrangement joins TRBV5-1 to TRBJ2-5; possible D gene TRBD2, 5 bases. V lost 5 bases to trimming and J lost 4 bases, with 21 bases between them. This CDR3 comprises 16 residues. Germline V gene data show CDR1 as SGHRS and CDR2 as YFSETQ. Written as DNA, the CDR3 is TGCGCCAGCAGGTCTGCGGTTGGTGGGAGCAGAGAGACCCAGTACTTC. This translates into CASRSAVGGSRETQYF.

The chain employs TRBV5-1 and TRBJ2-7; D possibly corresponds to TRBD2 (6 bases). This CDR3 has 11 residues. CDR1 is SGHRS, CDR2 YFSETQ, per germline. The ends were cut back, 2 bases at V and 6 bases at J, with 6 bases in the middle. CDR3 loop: CASSFGGEQYF. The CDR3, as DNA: TGCGCCAGCAGCTTCGGGGGCGAGCAGTACTTC.